The 4 T cell receptor beta chains in this list originate from one sample, sequenced in a study of blood T cell repertoires in COVID-19. The protocol was immunoSEQ multiplex PCR, while the TCRdb copy is restricted to in-frame clones and leaves out a portion. The sample contains approximately 210,000 clones, 84% of which appear only once. Sequencing was performed on peripheral blood. The receptors stem from a woman aged 45 to 65 with active or convalescent COVID-19.

V usage is TRBV5-5 and J usage is TRBJ2-4; perhaps TRBD1 as D (5 bases). Germline V CDR1 and CDR2: SGHKS, YYEKEE (reference sequence). The CDR3 extends over 14 amino acids. The V gene lost 4 bases and the J gene lost 6 bases, with 14 bases spanning the gap. CDR3 sequence reads: CASSPGFSLNIQYF. CDR3 DNA: TGTGCCAGCAGCCCAGGGTTTTCCCTAAACATTCAGTACTTC. Drawing the rest from reference TRBV5-5 and TRBJ2-4, the complete variable domain is DAGVTQSPTHLIKTRGQQVTLRCSPISGHKSVSWYQQVLGQGPQFIFQYYEKEERGRGNFPDRFSARQFPNYSSELNVNALLLGDSALYLCASSPGFSLNIQYFGAGTRLSVL.

The CDR3 region has the DNA TGTGCCAGCAAGGGCGGTAGCGGGGGGAGGGCTTTCTTT. Translating it yields CASKGGSGGRAFF. The chain has TRBV28 and TRBJ1-1; possible D gene TRBD1, 5 bases. CDR1 and CDR2 (germline): MDHEN, SYDVKM. This CDR3 contains 13 residues. V gave up 7 bases and J gave up 11 bases, with 20 bases separating them.

The chain is built from TRBV10-2 and TRBJ2-3; TRBD1 aligns across 11 bases. From germline, CDR1 is WSHSY and CDR2 SAAADI. The CDR3 totals 14 residues. The J segment lost 4 bases and the V segment lost 6 bases, leaving 3 bases of the junction unmatched. The CDR3 DNA is TGCGCCAGCAGGGGGACAGGGGGGTCAGATACGCAGTATTTT. Translating gives CASRGTGGSDTQYF.

The V call is TRBV3-1 (or the pseudogene TRBV3-2), the J call TRBJ2-4; 9 bases are shared with TRBD1. There are 19 residues in the CDR3. Germline loops: CDR1 LGHDT, CDR2 YNNKEL (reference sequence). V lost 0 bases to trimming and J lost 0 bases; unmatched junction nucleotides: 9. The CDR3 here is CASSQDPLRQGVAKNIQYF. Here the CDR3 DNA reads TGTGCCAGCAGCCAAGATCCCCTCCGACAGGGGGTAGCCAAAAACATTCAGTACTTC.